The following is a TCR beta chain sequence with its context. The sample is drawn from a study of shared clonotypes between healthy human individuals. Clones were sequenced by immunoSEQ multiplex PCR, and TCRdb holds only the in-frame ones, with some missing. The sample includes hundreds of thousands of clones, approximately 73% of them seen just once. Looked up from germline, CDR1 is GTSNPN and CDR2 is SVGIG (reference sequence). The CDR3 extends over 13 amino acids. V gave up 2 bases and J gave up 4 bases, with 9 bases separating them. The rearrangement links TRBV30 to TRBJ1-3; D call uncertain. The clonotype comes from a young woman in good health. The source material was memory CD4+ T cells sorted from blood. Subset described: CD45RA-negative fraction. CDR3 coding DNA: TGTGCCTGGAGTTATGGCTTGGGAAACACCATATATTTT. Its protein product is CAWSYGLGNTIYF.